One sample yielded the 3 T cell receptor beta chains listed below, sequenced in a study of blood T cell repertoires in COVID-19. Repertoires were generated with immunoSEQ multiplex PCR, while TCRdb's copy carries only in-frame clones and drops some. The sample lists about 240,000 clones; around 85% were seen once. The sequenced sample was peripheral blood. Source of these receptors: a man in his fifties with COVID-19, enrolled during active disease.

CDR3 sequence (DNA): TGTGCCAGCAGTTTGGTAGGACAGGGGGCAATGGATACGCAGTATTTT. It translates to CASSLVGQGAMDTQYF. This rearrangement joins TRBV7-3 to TRBJ2-3; 11 nucleotides agree with TRBD1. V dropped 6 bases and J dropped 6; count of bases not matched to a gene: 11. The CDR3 runs 16 residues. The germline V gene has CDR1 SGHTA and CDR2 FQGTGA.

The chain combines TRBV7-9 with TRBJ2-3, with D possibly matching TRBD1 (5 bases). The CDR3 sequence is 15 residues long. Germline V gene data show CDR1 as SEHNR and CDR2 as FQNEAQ (reference sequence). V was clipped by 4 bases and J by 2 bases, with 13 bases between them. The CDR3 region is CASSSSTVPTDTQYF. The CDR3 DNA reads as TGTGCCAGCAGCTCGTCGACAGTGCCCACAGATACGCAGTATTTT.

A single count supports this clone. Here the CDR3 reads CASSRPQGVSRNTEAFF. In nucleotides, the CDR3 is TGTGCCAGCAGTCGCCCACAGGGGGTCAGTCGGAACACTGAAGCTTTCTTT. The V call is TRBV6-6, the J call TRBJ1-1, with 8 positions matching TRBD1. The junction had 12 bases not matched to a gene; V was cut back by 5 bases and J by 1 base. This CDR3 region has 17 residues. The germline gives CDR1 MNHNY, CDR2 SVGAGI (reference sequence).